Presented here are 9 T cell receptor beta chains from one specimen sequenced in a study of T-cell memory formation after mild COVID-19. Each CDR3 protein gets one entry after TCRdb re-called the 5' RACE reads with MiXCR. The sample consists of fewer than 350,000 distinct CDR3 sequences, 7% to 10% of them appearing once. The sample taken for sequencing was PBMCs or a T cell subset sorted from them (not recorded which). These receptors were collected from a man in his late teens or twenties who had mild COVID-19 (a few samples of this study predate the infection). Cell type and time point are not known.

The chain recombines TRBV5-1 with TRBJ2-5, with TRBD1 identical over 8 bases. V was clipped by 2 bases and J by 0 bases; unmatched bases: 6. CDR3 size: 16 residues. Looked up from germline, CDR1 is SGHRS and CDR2 is YFSETQ. The CDR3 is CASSLEAGGNQETQYF. The CDR3 region has the DNA TGCGCCAGCAGCTTAGAGGCAGGGGGCAACCAAGAGACCCAGTACTTC.

This chain links TRBV25-1 with TRBJ2-1, with 11 positions matching TRBD2. CDR3 length equals 17 residues. Germline lookup yields CDR1 MGHDK and CDR2 SYGVNS. V lost 8 bases to trimming and J lost 4 bases; unmatched junction nucleotides: 13. The CDR3 is CASCSSGGLAEYNEQFF. The CDR3 DNA reads TGTGCCAGCTGTAGTTCTGGGGGACTAGCGGAGTACAATGAGCAGTTCTTC.

The V call is TRBV20-1, the J call TRBJ2-1, with D unresolved. The CDR3 is made up of 17 amino acids. Germline CDR1 is DFQATT and CDR2 is SNEGSKA (reference sequence). The V end was cut by 2 bases, the J end by 0 bases, with 17 bases between. CDR3 protein: CSARRTSILSSYNEQFF. The CDR3 DNA reads as TGCAGTGCTAGACGGACCTCGATCTTAAGCTCCTACAATGAGCAGTTCTTC.

This clonotype was picked up many times. This chain joins TRBV6-2 or TRBV6-3 and TRBJ2-7, with a weak D call TRBD2 (6 bases). The germline gives CDR1 MNHEY, CDR2 SVGEGT. This CDR3 contains 16 residues. Trimming cost V 0 bases and J 5 bases, with 17 bases left between them. The CDR3 region is CASSYSPGRGTHEQYF. The CDR3 DNA follows: TGTGCCAGCAGTTACTCGCCGGGACGGGGGACCCACGAGCAGTACTTC.

V is TRBV6-1 and J is TRBJ2-5, with 10 bases matching TRBD2. Germline loops: CDR1 MNHNS, CDR2 SASEGT. This CDR3 spans 15 amino acids. With 6 bases clipped from V and 5 bases from J, the junction kept 9 bases outside the gene matches. CDR3 residues: CASREGLAILETQYF. As DNA, the CDR3 is TGTGCCAGCAGAGAGGGACTAGCGATCTTGGAGACCCAGTACTTC.

This clonotype was seen more than once but under ten times. This chain joins TRBV6-6 and TRBJ2-7, with 12 bases fitting TRBD1. Germline V gene data show CDR1 as MNHNY and CDR2 as SVGAGI (reference sequence). V trimming: 1 base; J trimming: 4 bases; junction bases outside the gene matches: 2. CDR3 length equals 15 residues. CDR3 sequence (DNA): TGTGCCAGCAGTTACTGGGACAGGGGGCTGTACGAGCAGTACTTC. This translates into CASSYWDRGLYEQYF.

This clonotype showed up many times. The chain joins TRBV7-2 to TRBJ2-3; 7 bases map to TRBD2. Germline trimming cut 4 bases from V and 4 bases from J; bases unmatched to any gene: 5. Germline CDR1 is SGHTA and CDR2 is FQGNSA. The CDR3 loop spans 14 amino acids. The CDR3 sequence is CASSYGDYPDTQYF. In DNA, the CDR3 is TGTGCCAGCAGCTACGGGGACTATCCAGATACGCAGTATTTT.

In its sample, this clonotype was seen a few times. The CDR3 region has the DNA TGTGCCAGCTCACCCGGTTCAGGGCCCTATGGCTACACCTTC. Amino acid sequence: CASSPGSGPYGYTF. This chain joins TRBV18 and TRBJ1-2; D possibly corresponds to TRBD1 (5 bases). Germline V gene lookup returns CDR1 KGHSH and CDR2 LQKENI. The CDR3 is 14 amino acids. V lost 3 bases and J 4 bases, leaving 12 bases between the germline ends.

In this sample, this clonotype turned up a few times. The rearrangement joins TRBV7-9 to TRBJ1-1, with D maybe TRBD1 (6 bases). The V and J ends lost 2 bases and 5 bases respectively, with 12 bases between them. Germline CDR1 is SEHNR and CDR2 is FQNEAQ (reference sequence). The CDR3 extends over 14 amino acids. This chain's CDR3 is CASSLPQGWTEAFF. CDR3 coding DNA: TGTGCCAGCAGCTTACCTCAGGGGTGGACTGAAGCTTTCTTT.